This TCR beta chain stems from a study of T cell repertoires in ileal Crohn's disease. In the study overall: Every patient was operated on for stricturing (about 60%) or penetrating (39%) complications. General observations from the study: Clonality above 26.8% at surgery always came with endoscopic recurrence.

Around 0.45 micrograms of biopsy DNA per sample underwent TCRB immunosequencing. TCRdb's table, derived via immunoSEQ multiplex PCR, lists solely in-frame clones and lacks some. The sample records roughly 15,000 clones, around 65% being singletons. Germline V gene lookup returns CDR1 MNHNY and CDR2 SVGAGI (reference sequence). V lost 0 bases and J 6 bases, leaving 12 bases between the germline ends. This CDR3 contains 15 residues. As concerns this clone: Its antigen is currently unknown.

Adults with ileal or ileocolonic Crohn's disease and an indication for resection were eligible. The chain combines TRBV6-6 with TRBJ1-5; the D gene is possibly TRBD1 (6 bases). The origin of this receptor is an adult with Crohn's disease. The sample taken for sequencing was ileal tissue. CDR3 bases: TGTGCCAGCAGTTACTCGGACAGTCTACGTCAGCCCCAGCATTTT. Residues: CASSYSDSLRQPQHF.